This T cell receptor beta chain is drawn from a study of blood T cell repertoires in COVID-19. About the study: Sources were T cells, B-cell-depleted T cells, or PBMCs; the material itself was cDNA or gDNA.

Trimming removed 0 bases at V and 0 bases at J, with 10 bases between. Germline lookup yields CDR1 SGHNT and CDR2 YYREEE (reference sequence). CDR3 length: 16 amino acids. Data came from immunoSEQ multiplex PCR; TCRdb stores just in-frame clones and leaves some out. The sample carries 70,000 to 95,000 clones, approximately 86% recorded once. The receptor comes from a woman in her sixties or seventies with acute or convalescent COVID-19. This chain connects TRBV5-4 to TRBJ2-1; no clear D. The sample taken for sequencing was peripheral blood. This CDR3 is CASSLAGSSSYNEQFF. CDR3 nucleotide sequence: TGTGCCAGCAGCTTGGCCGGGTCCAGCTCCTACAATGAGCAGTTCTTC.